A single sample gave rise to the 24 T cell receptor beta chains below, sequenced in a study of cytomegalovirus exposure and HLA in healthy donors. PCR amplification relied on 60 Vbeta primers (plus 13 Jbeta primers). The table came from immunoSEQ multiplex PCR; TCRdb's copy has only in-frame clones and leaves some out. In the table there are 90,000 to 110,000 clones, just over 75% of which are singletons. Sequences were obtained from PBMCs. Receptor source: a man in his forties in good health and CMV-seropositive.

The V gene is TRBV15, the J gene TRBJ1-2; D is perhaps TRBD1 (5 bases). This CDR3 spans 14 amino acids. Germline CDR1 reads LNHNV; CDR2 reads YYDKDF (reference sequence). Trimming cost V 7 bases and J 4 bases, with 16 bases left between them. CDR3 sequence reads: CATNGRGGLYGYTF. The CDR3 DNA reads TGTGCCACCAATGGGAGGGGCGGACTCTATGGCTACACCTTC. Variable domain in full (rest from reference TRBV15 and TRBJ1-2): DAMVIQNPRYQVTQFGKPVTLSCSQTLNHNVMYWYQQKSSQAPKLLFHYYDKDFNNEADTPDNFQSRRPNTSFCFLDIRSPGLGDTAMYLCATNGRGGLYGYTFGSGTRLTVV.

V and J are TRBV7-3 and TRBJ2-1; the D is unclear. The CDR3 runs 15 residues. CDR1 is SGHTA, CDR2 FQGTGA, per germline. V lost 5 bases and J lost 5, with 16 bases in between. In DNA, the CDR3 is TGTGCCAGCAGCCCCAGACTTGCCCCCAACAATGAGCAGTTCTTC. Translated, it gives CASSPRLAPNNEQFF.

The rearrangement joins TRBV2 to TRBJ1-5; possibly TRBD1 for D (6 bases). The CDR3 contains 16 residues. V was shortened by 1 base and J by 3 bases, with 13 bases between the two germline ends. Germline values: CDR1 SNHLY, CDR2 FYNNEI. The CDR3 nucleotides are TGTGCCAGCAGTGAAGGGGGGCAGGGAGTCAATCAGCCCCAGCATTTT. Amino acid sequence: CASSEGGQGVNQPQHF.

The V gene is TRBV5-4, the J gene TRBJ2-3; the match to TRBD2 covers 9 bases. V dropped 3 bases and J dropped 9; count of bases not matched to a gene: 11. Germline CDR1 SGHNT, CDR2 YYREEE (reference sequence). The CDR3 runs to 15 residues. The CDR3 DNA is TGTGCCAGCAGCTCCCCCCCGGGTCTAGCGGGGACGCAGTATTTT. It yields the protein CASSSPPGLAGTQYF.

The genes are TRBV6-1 and TRBJ1-2; D is possibly TRBD1 (6 bases). Germline assignment: CDR1 MNHNS and CDR2 SASEGT. The V and J ends lost 7 bases and 4 bases respectively, with 19 bases between them. There are 15 residues in the CDR3. The CDR3 protein is CASIVRGGLPYGYTF. CDR3 bases: TGTGCCAGCATTGTGAGGGGGGGTCTCCCCTATGGCTACACCTTC.

This clone was counted once. This chain connects TRBV28 to TRBJ1-2; D unresolved. Trimming removed 3 bases from V and 8 bases from J, with 13 bases in between. Germline CDR1 reads MDHEN; CDR2 reads SYDVKM. This CDR3 spans 13 amino acids. In nucleotides, the CDR3 is TGTGCCAGCAGTTTTCGGGGAACGGACGGCTACACCTTC. It yields the protein CASSFRGTDGYTF.

V is TRBV7-6 and J is TRBJ2-1; 16 bases fit TRBD2. V trimming: 1 base; J trimming: 1 base; junction bases outside the gene matches: 7. From germline, CDR1 is SGHVS and CDR2 FNYEAQ. This CDR3 contains 20 residues. The CDR3 DNA reads as TGTGCCAGCAGCTTAGGACCCGGGACTAGCGGGAGGGTATCCTACAATGAGCAGTTCTTC. It is translated as CASSLGPGTSGRVSYNEQFF.

The rearrangement joins TRBV18 to TRBJ2-1, with TRBD1 as a possible D gene (5 bases). Germline CDR1 and CDR2: KGHSH and LQKENI. The CDR3 has 16 residues. Between the trimmed V and J ends, which lost 0 bases and 2 bases, there was a span of 11 bases. The DNA of the CDR3 is TGTGCCAGCTCACCACCGGGGCCCATGACCTACAATGAGCAGTTCTTC. This encodes CASSPPGPMTYNEQFF. The full variable domain, completed using reference TRBV18 and TRBJ2-1, is NAGVMQNPRHLVRRRGQEARLRCSPMKGHSHVYWYRQLPEEGLKFMVYLQKENIIDESGMPKERFSAEFPKEGPSILRIQQVVRGDSAAYFCASSPPGPMTYNEQFFGPGTRLTVL.

The chain employs TRBV28 and TRBJ2-1; 7 bases are shared with TRBD2. After removal of 8 bases from V and 6 bases from J, the junction contained 7 bases not matched to a gene. The CDR3 is made up of 13 amino acids. CDR1 MDHEN and CDR2 SYDVKM come from the germline V gene. CDR3 DNA sequence: TGTGCCAGCGGGGGGGACTCCCCCAATGAGCAGTTCTTC. Protein sequence: CASGGDSPNEQFF.

The rearrangement links TRBV4-3 to TRBJ2-5; 14 positions agree with TRBD2. There are 18 residues in the CDR3. The junction had 7 bases not matched to a gene; V was cut back by 1 base and J by 3 bases. In germline, CDR1 is LGHNA, CDR2 YSLEER. The CDR3 DNA sequence: TGCGCCAGCAGCCAAGGACTAGCGGGAGGGGGATTAAAAGAGACCCAGTACTTC. Its protein is CASSQGLAGGGLKETQYF.

The chain recombines TRBV19 with TRBJ2-5; 7 nucleotides align to TRBD2. CDR1 and CDR2 (germline): LNHDA, SQIVND (reference sequence). Germline trimming cut 4 bases from V and 11 bases from J; bases unmatched to any gene: 13. CDR3 length equals 14 residues. Here the CDR3 reads CASSTGLEEWEQYF. CDR3 DNA: TGTGCCAGTAGTACAGGACTAGAGGAGTGGGAGCAGTACTTC. Full variable domain (rest looked up from reference TRBV19 and TRBJ2-5): DGGITQSPKYLFRKEGQNVTLSCEQNLNHDAMYWYRQDPGQGLRLIYYSQIVNDFQKGDIAEGYSVSREKKESFPLTVTSAQKNPTAFYLCASSTGLEEWEQYFGPGTRLLVL.

The J gene is TRBJ2-7, the V gene TRBV27; D is unclear. The germline V gene has CDR1 MNHEY and CDR2 SMNVEV (reference sequence). The CDR3 contains 12 residues. The V end was cut by 6 bases, the J end by 0 bases, with 6 bases between. CDR3 bases: TGTGCCAGCAGAGCTAGCTCCTACGAGCAGTACTTC. Its translation is CASRASSYEQYF.

The chain couples TRBV7-9 to TRBJ2-3; D is possibly TRBD1 (6 bases). The CDR3 consists of 16 residues. Germline V gives CDR1 SEHNR, CDR2 FQNEAQ (reference sequence). Trimming took 1 base from V and 0 from J, leaving 11 bases between them. CDR3 DNA: TGTGCCAGCAGCTTAGGGCCGACAGGTAGCACAGATACGCAGTATTTT. The encoded protein is CASSLGPTGSTDTQYF.

The chain recombines TRBV6-1 with TRBJ2-7, with D perhaps matching TRBD1 (6 bases). Trimming took off 6 bases at V and 4 bases at J, with 13 bases between the two ends. CDR1 and CDR2 (germline): MNHNS, SASEGT. The CDR3 runs to 13 residues. The CDR3 here is CASRPTGSYEQYF. Here the CDR3 DNA reads TGTGCCAGCAGACCAACAGGGAGTTACGAGCAGTACTTC.

V and J are TRBV27 and TRBJ2-1, with D maybe TRBD2 (5 bases). V lost 6 bases, J lost 8 bases, and 14 bases lay in between. Germline V gives CDR1 MNHEY, CDR2 SMNVEV (reference sequence). This CDR3 region has 13 residues. This chain's CDR3 is CASSPAVFDEQFF. The CDR3 nucleotides are TGTGCCAGCAGCCCAGCGGTCTTCGATGAGCAGTTCTTC.

This clone has just one count. The CDR3 DNA reads TGTGCCAGTAGTACCCTTACAGGGGCCCCCACTGAAGCTTTCTTT. The encoded protein is CASSTLTGAPTEAFF. V usage is TRBV19 and J usage is TRBJ1-1; 7 bases are shared with TRBD1. J was trimmed by 4 bases and V by 4 bases; bases with no gene match: 9. In germline, CDR1 is LNHDA, CDR2 SQIVND (reference sequence). CDR3 length: 15 amino acids.

This clone has a single count. The chain is built from TRBV30 and TRBJ1-6; 9 bases match TRBD1. This CDR3 contains 17 residues. Germline values: CDR1 GTSNPN, CDR2 SVGIG (reference sequence). The V segment lost 2 bases and the J segment 4 bases; nucleotides outside the gene matches: 9. The DNA for the CDR3 is TGTGCCTGGAGTCACCCTCTCGACAGGGGGTATAATTCACCCCTCCACTTT. It specifies CAWSHPLDRGYNSPLHF.

The chain recombines TRBV5-4 with TRBJ2-7; D is possibly TRBD1 (5 bases). V was clipped by 6 bases and J by 3 bases, with 22 bases between them. CDR3 length: 16 residues. Germline V CDR1 and CDR2: SGHNT, YYREEE (reference sequence). CDR3 nucleotide sequence: TGTGCCAGCAACCCTGGTGGGGCAGACGATTACTACGAGCAGTACTTC. Amino acids: CASNPGGADDYYEQYF.

This chain links TRBV7-9 with TRBJ1-1; TRBD1 matches at 7 bases. The CDR3 contains 15 residues. CDR1 and CDR2 (germline): SEHNR, FQNEAQ (reference sequence). The V and J ends lost 3 bases and 1 base, in that order; junction bases with no gene match: 5. CDR3 in amino acids: CASSFTGAGNTEAFF. In DNA form, the CDR3 reads TGTGCCAGCAGCTTTACAGGGGCCGGGAACACTGAAGCTTTCTTT.

This CDR3 is CASSLESRFYEQYF. In nucleotides, the CDR3 is TGCGCCAGCAGCTTGGAGAGCCGTTTCTACGAGCAGTACTTC. The chain combines TRBV5-1 with TRBJ2-7; D is ambiguous. CDR1 and CDR2 (germline): SGHRS, YFSETQ. V was trimmed by 0 bases and J by 3 bases, leaving 10 bases between them. The CDR3 loop spans 14 amino acids. Together with reference TRBV5-1 and TRBJ2-7, the CDR3 gives the full variable domain: KAGVTQTPRYLIKTRGQQVTLSCSPISGHRSVSWYQQTPGQGLQFLFEYFSETQRNKGNFPGRFSGRQFSNSRSEMNVSTLELGDSALYLCASSLESRFYEQYFGPGTRLTVT.

The rearrangement links TRBV11-3 to TRBJ1-6, with D perhaps matching TRBD1 (6 bases). Germline V gene data show CDR1 as SGHNT and CDR2 as YENEEA. V lost 8 bases, J lost 3 bases, and 11 bases lay in between. This CDR3 comprises 14 residues. CDR3 region: CASDTGHYNSPLHF. CDR3 in DNA: TGTGCCAGCGACACGGGACACTATAATTCACCCCTCCACTTT.

The chain recombines TRBV2 with TRBJ2-7, with TRBD2 identical over 7 bases. V shed 4 bases, J shed 3 bases, and the junction held 9 bases outside the gene matches. The germline gives CDR1 SNHLY, CDR2 FYNNEI. The CDR3 is made up of 15 amino acids. CDR3 loop: CASSGGVGGSYEQYF. In nucleotides, the CDR3 is TGTGCCAGCAGTGGGGGAGTGGGCGGGAGCTACGAGCAGTACTTC.

J is TRBJ2-3 and V is TRBV19; 9 positions match TRBD2. Germline lookup yields CDR1 LNHDA and CDR2 SQIVND (reference sequence). The trim removed 3 bases at V and 5 bases at J, leaving 12 bases unmatched. CDR3 length equals 17 residues. CDR3: CASSMDLGSGRGDTQYF. Written as DNA, the CDR3 is TGTGCCAGTAGTATGGACCTTGGTAGCGGGAGAGGAGATACGCAGTATTTT.

The gene calls are TRBV14 and TRBJ1-1; D uncertain. V was trimmed by 0 bases and J by 0 bases, leaving 11 bases between them. Germline V lookup: CDR1 SGHDN, CDR2 FVKESK. The CDR3 runs to 16 residues. The CDR3 reads CASSQDDGVMNTEAFF. DNA for the CDR3: TGTGCCAGCAGCCAAGATGACGGGGTAATGAACACTGAAGCTTTCTTT. Together with reference TRBV14 and TRBJ1-1, the CDR3 gives the full variable domain: EAGVTQFPSHSVIEKGQTVTLRCDPISGHDNLYWYRRVMGKEIKFLLHFVKESKQDESGMPNNRFLAERTGGTYSTLKVQPAELEDSGVYFCASSQDDGVMNTEAFFGQGTRLTVV.